Included here is one TCR beta chain sequence, with context. Its antigen is not known. Noted time point: week 5, during vaccination. The study gave 300 ug of mutant IDH1 20-mer peptide per vaccine dose, with topical imiquimod. Diagnosis in the donors showed new WHO grade 3 or 4 astrocytomas that were IDH1-mutant and ATRX-lost. The record originates from a study of a mutant IDH1 vaccine in newly diagnosed glioma. Study as a whole: Weeks 1, 3, 5, 7, 11, 15, 19 and 23 were when patients received their eight vaccinations. Before enrollment, the patients had been treated with radiotherapy alone, temozolomide alone, or both together. Most of them had received both.

V was shortened by 0 bases and J by 0 bases, with 6 bases between the two germline ends. This CDR3 spans 15 amino acids. CDR1 is MNHEY and CDR2 is SVGAGI in the germline V gene. Libraries were prepared by immunoSEQ multiplex PCR; TCRdb keeps only in-frame clonotypes and omits some of them. The table has about 51,000 clones, around four fifths seen once. This clonotype originated in a man aged 50 or older with glioma. The chain recombines TRBV6-5 with TRBJ1-3; no firm D call. The sequences come from PBMCs, collected from a glioma patient whose treatment included an IDH1 peptide vaccine. As DNA, the CDR3 is TGTGCCAGCAGTTACTCTTCCGGCTCTGGAAACACCATATATTTT. Its translation: CASSYSSGSGNTIYF.